These T cell receptor beta chains were read from a single sample in a study of blood T cell repertoires in COVID-19. Method: immunoSEQ multiplex PCR; TCRdb's copy keeps in-frame clones and lacks some. In the table there are roughly 160,000 clones, roughly 88% of which are singletons. Sequencing used peripheral blood. The receptors come from a man younger than 30 with acute or convalescent COVID-19. Each CDR3 is given with its conserved first and last residue. Fields, in order: clone size, V gene, D gene, J gene, CDR3 protein, CDR3 DNA. D genes are given only for firm matches. Clone size is stated in some rows and not others, as once, few, many or a class when expanded.

>.|TRBV19|.|TRBJ2-3
CACSVGTDTQYF
TGTGCCTGCTCAGTCGGGACAGATACGCAGTATTTT
>few|TRBV3-1/TRBV3-2|.|TRBJ2-1
CASSQDISYNEQFF
TGTGCCAGCAGCCAAGATATCTCCTACAATGAGCAGTTCTTC
>few|TRBV30|.|TRBJ1-1
CAWSPGIQNTEAFF
TGTGCCTGGAGCCCAGGGATCCAGAACACTGAAGCTTTCTTT
>once|TRBV2|TRBD1|TRBJ1-2
CASSPGTVGDGYTF
TGTGCCAGCAGTCCGGGGACAGTGGGGGATGGCTACACCTTC
>.|TRBV18|TRBD1|TRBJ1-5
CASSPSGQGNQPQHF
TGTGCCAGCTCACCGTCGGGACAGGGAAATCAGCCCCAGCATTTT
>.|TRBV9|TRBD2|TRBJ2-7
CASSRTSGYEQYF
TGTGCCAGCAGCCGGACTAGCGGGTACGAGCAGTACTTC
>.|TRBV18|.|TRBJ1-1
CASSLDGGTEAFF
TGTGCCAGCTCCCTAGACGGGGGCACTGAAGCTTTCTTT
>.|TRBV5-1|.|TRBJ1-1
CASSFLPRADTEAFF
TGCGCCAGCAGCTTCCTCCCCAGGGCTGACACTGAAGCTTTCTTT
>.|TRBV6-5|.|TRBJ1-5
CASTAGVISNQPQHF
TGTGCCAGCACGGCAGGGGTTATAAGCAATCAGCCCCAGCATTTT
>.|TRBV18|.|TRBJ2-7
CASSPEAGDAFSAEQYF
TGTGCCAGCTCACCAGAGGCAGGGGACGCTTTTTCGGCCGAGCAGTACTTC
>.|TRBV5-1|TRBD2|TRBJ2-3
CASSFGLAGGSTDTQYF
TGCGCCAGCAGCTTCGGACTAGCGGGAGGTTCGACAGATACGCAGTATTTT
>.|TRBV9|.|TRBJ1-1
CASSPLDLGLTGGHTEAFF
TGTGCCAGCAGCCCACTCGACCTTGGACTCACGGGGGGACACACTGAAGCTTTCTTT
>.|TRBV4-1|.|TRBJ1-5
CASSPRVDQPQHF
TGCGCCAGCAGCCCTCGGGTCGATCAGCCCCAGCATTTT
>.|TRBV5-1|.|TRBJ1-1
CASSFKMNTEAFF
TGCGCCAGCAGCTTTAAAATGAACACTGAAGCTTTCTTT
>.|TRBV30|.|TRBJ1-5
CAWSPGGGGNQPQHF
TGTGCCTGGAGCCCCGGGGGGGGAGGCAATCAGCCCCAGCATTTT
>.|TRBV5-1|.|TRBJ1-4
CASSLGETNEKLFF
TGCGCCAGCAGCTTGGGCGAAACTAATGAAAAACTGTTTTTT
>.|TRBV6-6|TRBD2|TRBJ2-7
CASSYGSGRFAYEQYF
TGTGCCAGCAGTTACGGTAGCGGGAGGTTTGCCTACGAGCAGTACTTC
>.|TRBV7-2|.|TRBJ2-5
CASSTLQATQETQYF
TGTGCCAGCAGCACCTTACAGGCGACCCAAGAGACCCAGTACTTC
>.|TRBV2|TRBD1|TRBJ1-1
CASSEGAPGGTEAFF
TGTGCCAGCAGTGAAGGGGCCCCAGGGGGGACTGAAGCTTTCTTT
>.|TRBV6-6|.|TRBJ1-5
CASSYEHDSNQPQHF
TGTGCCAGCAGTTACGAACACGATAGCAATCAGCCCCAGCATTTT
>.|TRBV6-1|.|TRBJ1-4
CASSDGGRKLFF
TGTGCCAGCAGTGATGGGGGGAGGAAACTGTTTTTT
>once|TRBV27|.|TRBJ1-1
CASQERGRNTEAFF
TGTGCCAGCCAAGAACGAGGTCGGAACACTGAAGCTTTCTTT